This TCR beta chain stems from a study of shared clonotypes between healthy human individuals. J was trimmed by 6 bases and V by 10 bases; bases with no gene match: 11. CDR3 length: 14 residues. Germline CDR1 and CDR2: MNHNY and SVGAGI (reference sequence). Sequencing used immunoSEQ multiplex PCR; TCRdb keeps in-frame clones, though not all of them. Of about 2,500,000 clones in the sample, around nine tenths were seen once. The sequencing sample was made of naive CD4+ T cells sorted from blood. The subset: CD45RA+ positively selected. The chain employs TRBV6-6 and TRBJ2-1; TRBD2 agrees at 8 bases. The receptor was isolated from a young man in good health. CDR3 amino acids: CATFGAGDGNEQFF. DNA of the CDR3: TGTGCCACCTTCGGAGCGGGAGACGGCAATGAGCAGTTCTTC.